Many counts were recorded for the clone carrying this TCR beta chain. Its antigen is currently unknown. Germline V lookup: CDR1 SGHTA, CDR2 FQGTGA. V was clipped by 1 base and J by 2 bases; unmatched bases: 3. The CDR3 covers 16 residues. Unique molecular identifiers were used to barcode this TCRbeta library. MiXCR, run by TCRdb on the PCR reads, gives a single entry per CDR3 protein. Among around 130,000 distinct CDR3 sequences listed, approximately 8.7% were seen once. The data were taken from a study of T-cell reconstitution after alpha-beta-depleted transplantation in children. General study points: For some patients, TCRbeta diversity was high at day 60 because of recipient T cells and thymic progenitors that survived. Two months or so post-transplant, alpha-beta T cells reportedly derived from several hundred expanded graft clones. One year after transplant, T-cell counts and diversity came mostly from newly produced T cells.

The sequence was obtained from a girl in the first two years of life who had a stem cell transplant for combined immunodeficiency, so the T cells may come from the graft donor. The chain has TRBV7-3 and TRBJ2-2, with 8 bases aligning to TRBD2. The sequencing here drew on PBMCs, mostly from graft donor cells, taken 180 days after TCRalphabeta/CD19-depleted stem cell transplant. For the CDR3, the DNA is TGTGCCAGCAGCTTAAACGGGAGGGGAAACACCGGGGAGCTGTTTTTT. It codes for CASSLNGRGNTGELFF. The full variable domain, in which reference TRBV7-3 and TRBJ2-2 provide the parts outside the CDR3, is GAGVSQTPSNKVTEKGKYVELRCDPISGHTALYWYRQSLGQGPEFLIYFQGTGAADDSGLPNDRFFAVRPEGSVSTLKIQRTERGDSAVYLCASSLNGRGNTGELFFGEGSRLTVL.